This T cell receptor beta chain was observed in a study of T cell responses to AZD1222 COVID-19 vaccine. General study points: Spike was spanned by vaccine-associated CD4 TCRs, which were dominant at 160-218 and 743-854. Baseline testing showed seropositivity in only a handful of AZD1222 recipients. Donors in the cohort were predominantly white British and more often female, and clonal diversity was possibly underestimated. Repertoire samples came only from after the peak T cell response.

The CDR3 has 15 amino acids. The germline V gene encodes CDR1 SEHNR and CDR2 FQNEAQ (reference sequence). After removal of 5 bases from V and 7 bases from J, the junction contained 5 bases not matched to a gene. Sequenced by immunoSEQ multiplex PCR; TCRdb stores in-frame clones only, minus some. The profile covers 140,000 to 150,000 clones, with around 88% appearing a single time and about 14% taken by the ten largest. Turning to this clone: Its antigen remains unidentified.

Here the sequenced sample was peripheral blood, taken on day 0 of AZD1222 vaccination. The sequence came from an adult in good health. The chain couples TRBV7-9 to TRBJ2-1; 13 positions agree with TRBD2. DNA for the CDR3: TGTGCCAGCAGCCGGACTAGCGGGGGCGGAAATGAGCAGTTCTTC. This codes for CASSRTSGGGNEQFF.